The present entry profiles one TCR beta chain with its context. The antigen remains unidentified. Making use of molecular barcodes, quantitative 5'-RACE generated TCR beta libraries. TCRdb processed the 5' RACE reads anew with MiXCR; each CDR3 protein has one entry. This repertoire shows 700,000 or so distinct CDR3 sequences, 15% to 20% found once; its top ten account for 19%. Germline CDR1 reads LGHNA; CDR2 reads YNFKEQ. Trimming took off 3 bases at V and 1 base at J, with 15 bases between the two ends. The CDR3 contains 16 residues. This sample stems from a study of CD8 T cells in ankylosing spondylitis. General study points: A TCR beta motif of roughly eight highly homologous variants seemed to mark ankylosing spondylitis blood. The clones that were linked to disease were reported to be significantly enriched in matched synovial fluid samples from ankylosing spondylitis patients. Peripheral blood samples showed relatively rare disease-linked clones, and these clones were CD8+.

Sequences were obtained from blood, either unsorted or a sorted T cell fraction (not recorded which). The chain is built from TRBV4-2 and TRBJ2-5; a possible D gene is TRBD2 (6 bases). The sequence was obtained from a male donor with ankylosing spondylitis. The DNA for the CDR3 is TGTGCCAGCAGCCAGGCCCACGGGAGTCCCCAAGAGACCCAGTACTTC. It codes for CASSQAHGSPQETQYF.